This TCR beta chain derives from a study of control samples from healthy donors and cancer patients. The table came from immunoSEQ multiplex PCR; TCRdb's copy has only in-frame clones and leaves some out. The top ten clones hold more than 5% of a sample with roughly 80,000 clones, about 88% of them seen once. V was trimmed by 5 bases and J by 4 bases, leaving 14 bases between them. The germline CDR1 and CDR2 sequences are SGHNT and YENEEA. This CDR3 has 15 residues. This TCR was sampled from a woman between 50 and 59 years old in good health. The sample comprised blood. This sequence joins TRBV11-3 and TRBJ2-2; no firm D call. CDR3 DNA sequence: TGTGCCAGCAGCCCCCATGCTGTATCCACCGGGGAGCTGTTTTTT. It is translated as CASSPHAVSTGELFF.